The 17 T cell receptor beta chains in this list originate from one sample, sequenced in a study of blood T cell repertoires in COVID-19. The protocol was immunoSEQ multiplex PCR, while the TCRdb copy is restricted to in-frame clones and leaves out a portion. This sample has roughly 320,000 clones, with just under 90% found just once. Sequencing input: peripheral blood. These receptors came from a woman in her 50s with COVID-19, enrolled during active disease.

The rearrangement uses TRBV24-1 and TRBJ2-2; tentative D call: TRBD2 (6 bases). The CDR3 covers 17 residues. Looked up from germline, CDR1 is KGHDR and CDR2 is SFDVKD. Trimming removed 1 base at V and 2 bases at J, with 13 bases between. In nucleotides, the CDR3 is TGTGCCACCAGTGATTTTGGTCGGGGGACCAACACCGGGGAGCTGTTTTTT. Translating it yields CATSDFGRGTNTGELFF.

The genes are TRBV12-3 or TRBV12-4 and TRBJ1-1; the D is unclear. V was cut by 6 bases and J by 2 bases, with 4 bases left in between. The CDR3 is made up of 11 amino acids. This CDR3 reads CASRTNTEAFF. CDR3 coding DNA: TGTGCCAGCAGGACAAACACTGAAGCTTTCTTT.

V and J are TRBV27 and TRBJ2-7; a possible D gene is TRBD1 (5 bases). Trimming shortened V by 9 bases and J by 0 bases, and 12 bases separated the two germline ends. This CDR3 is built from 13 residues. Germline V CDR1 and CDR2: MNHEY, SMNVEV (reference sequence). This CDR3 is CASRAGPSYEQYF. The DNA of the CDR3 is TGTGCCAGTAGGGCAGGGCCCTCCTACGAGCAGTACTTC.

The rearrangement links TRBV24-1 to TRBJ2-1; the D gene is possibly TRBD1 (8 bases). From germline, CDR1 is KGHDR and CDR2 SFDVKD. V was clipped by 4 bases and J by 4 bases, with 19 bases between them. The CDR3 runs to 17 residues. The CDR3 spells CATSDPTTGGGYNEQFF. The CDR3 coding sequence is TGTGCCACCAGTGACCCCACCACAGGGGGGGGTTACAATGAGCAGTTCTTC.

This rearrangement joins TRBV6-5 to TRBJ1-1; TRBD1 matches at 9 bases. The CDR3 extends over 16 amino acids. Germline V CDR1 and CDR2: MNHEY, SVGAGI. V trimming: 1 base; J trimming: 6 bases; junction bases outside the gene matches: 9. The CDR3 nucleotides read TGTGCCAGCAGTTACTTCCCGGACAGGGGAAGGGCTGAAGCTTTCTTT. Its protein product is CASSYFPDRGRAEAFF.

J is TRBJ1-6 and V is TRBV5-4; TRBD1 is a possible D gene (5 bases). The ends were cut back, 3 bases at V and 8 bases at J, with 12 bases in the middle. The CDR3 runs to 14 residues. The germline CDR1 and CDR2 sequences are SGHNT and YYREEE (reference sequence). CDR3 nucleotides: TGTGCCAGCAGCTCGGGACTGGGGCATTCACCCCTCCACTTT. Translated, it gives CASSSGLGHSPLHF.

The CDR3: CASSHSWTGDNEQFF. The CDR3 DNA is TGTGCCAGCAGCCACTCCTGGACAGGGGACAATGAGCAGTTCTTC. The genes are TRBV3-1 (or the pseudogene TRBV3-2) and TRBJ2-1; 9 nucleotides align to TRBD1. Germline values: CDR1 LGHDT, CDR2 YNNKEL (reference sequence). The CDR3 runs to 15 residues. Trimming cost V 3 bases and J 5 bases; bases outside gene matches: 5.

The chain links TRBV12-5 to TRBJ2-7; 13 bases are a match to TRBD2. The CDR3 is made up of 18 amino acids. After removal of 6 bases from V and 3 bases from J, the junction contained 14 bases not matched to a gene. The germline gives CDR1 LGHNT, CDR2 FRNRAP. CDR3 region: CASGTGTSGTRGLYEQYF. Here the CDR3 DNA reads TGTGCTAGTGGGACCGGGACTAGCGGGACCAGGGGACTCTACGAGCAGTACTTC.

This clone has just a few counts. The rearrangement links TRBV11-2 to TRBJ1-1, with 7 positions matching TRBD1. Unmatched junction bases numbered 10, after V lost 6 bases and J lost 0 bases. CDR3 length: 16 amino acids. Germline V gives CDR1 SGHAT, CDR2 FQNNGV. For the CDR3, the DNA is TGTGCCAGCAGTCTTCAGGGGGGAACAATGAACACTGAAGCTTTCTTT. It encodes CASSLQGGTMNTEAFF.

CDR3 amino acids: CSARDIFQAFF. The CDR3 nucleotides are TGCAGTGCTAGAGACATCTTCCAGGCTTTCTTT. V usage is TRBV20-1 and J usage is TRBJ1-1; D uncertain. Germline V gene sequence: CDR1 DFQATT, CDR2 SNEGSKA (reference sequence). Trimming removed 0 bases from V and 11 bases from J, with 10 bases in between. The CDR3 is 11 residues long.

The chain employs TRBV4-2 and TRBJ2-3; 10 nucleotides agree with TRBD1. The CDR3 covers 15 residues. Germline CDR1 reads LGHNA; CDR2 reads YNFKEQ. V lost 5 bases, J lost 8 bases, and 10 bases stayed unmatched. The CDR3 protein is CASSSRTGGQGTQYF. As DNA, the CDR3 is TGTGCCAGCAGCTCCAGGACAGGGGGTCAGGGTACGCAGTATTTT.

This chain uses TRBV14 with TRBJ1-4; D is uncertain. CDR3 length: 17 residues. Trimming removed 0 bases at V and 0 bases at J, with 11 bases between. Germline CDR1 and CDR2: SGHDN and FVKESK. The CDR3 loop reads CASSQDKRPSTNEKLFF. CDR3 nucleotide sequence: TGTGCCAGCAGCCAAGATAAGCGACCGTCAACTAATGAAAAACTGTTTTTT.

The V and J genes are TRBV7-2 and TRBJ2-3; TRBD2 is a possible D gene (6 bases). The CDR3 consists of 17 residues. Germline values: CDR1 SGHTA, CDR2 FQGNSA. With 4 bases removed from V and 3 bases from J, the gap between germline ends came to 20 bases. The CDR3, as DNA: TGTGCCAGCAGCTCCCAGCTAGCGCCCAGAGGAACAGATACGCAGTATTTT. Amino acids: CASSSQLAPRGTDTQYF.

The gene calls are TRBV4-1 and TRBJ2-7; no clear D. Germline assignment: CDR1 MGHRA and CDR2 YSYEKL. The V end was cut by 2 bases, the J end by 6 bases, with 14 bases between. The CDR3 totals 14 residues. The CDR3 region has the DNA TGCGCCAGCAGCCAACCCAACCTAATATTCGAGCAGTACTTC. This encodes CASSQPNLIFEQYF.

V usage is TRBV7-9 and J usage is TRBJ2-3, with D possibly being TRBD2 (5 bases). V lost 6 bases to trimming and J lost 2 bases, with 15 bases between them. CDR3 size: 15 residues. Germline V gene lookup returns CDR1 SEHNR and CDR2 FQNEAQ (reference sequence). The CDR3, as DNA: TGTGCCAGCAGTCAGTCCGGGATCAACACAGATACGCAGTATTTT. It is translated as CASSQSGINTDTQYF.

The V gene is TRBV27, the J gene TRBJ2-1; TRBD1 matches at 11 bases. This CDR3 contains 16 residues. From germline, CDR1 is MNHEY and CDR2 SMNVEV (reference sequence). J lost 4 bases, V lost 4 bases, and 6 bases had no gene match. The CDR3 here is CASSSQGTGGYNEQFF. CDR3 nucleotides: TGTGCCAGCAGTTCACAGGGGACAGGGGGGTACAATGAGCAGTTCTTC.

A single count supports this clone. V is TRBV7-9 and J is TRBJ2-5; maybe TRBD2 (6 bases). CDR1 is SEHNR and CDR2 is FQNEAQ in the germline V gene (reference sequence). This CDR3 region has 14 residues. V shed 1 base and J shed 1 base, with 7 bases lying between them. CDR3 in amino acids: CASSLGGVQETQYF. The CDR3 region has the DNA TGTGCCAGCAGCTTAGGGGGGGTCCAAGAGACCCAGTACTTC.